A single sample gave rise to the 31 T cell receptor beta chains below, sequenced in a study of blood T cell repertoires in COVID-19 (dated by TCRdb to 2020 to 2022). The library was produced with the immunoSEQ multiplex PCR assay. TCRdb took this table from immuneACCESS and kept in-frame rearrangements with V and J called. Such tables lack part of the clones; where checked against another copy, unresolved V genes explain under half of the gap, and the rest is unexplained. Counted in this sample were roughly 150,000 clones; under 80% of them appeared once. The top ten hold 2.5% to 3.5% of the sample. The sequencing input was peripheral blood. The receptors shown here come from a man between 65 and 85 years old with acute or convalescent COVID-19.

The chain joins TRBV27 to TRBJ2-1; 10 nucleotides align to TRBD2. The CDR3 is 14 residues long. Trimming took 7 bases from V and 5 from J; bases not matched to a gene: 5. Per germline, CDR1 MNHEY and CDR2 SMNVEV (reference sequence). As DNA, the CDR3 is TGTGCCAGCAAAGGACTAGCGGCTCACAATGAGCAGTTCTTC. Its translation is CASKGLAAHNEQFF.

V usage is TRBV6-5 and J usage is TRBJ2-7; the D gene is possibly TRBD2 (7 bases). The CDR3 is 13 residues long. V shed 8 bases and J shed 5 bases, with 16 bases lying between them. CDR1 and CDR2 (germline): MNHEY, SVGAGI. The chain's CDR3 is CASGGASRNEQYF. DNA of the CDR3: TGTGCCAGCGGGGGGGCTTCGCGCAACGAGCAGTACTTC.

V and J are TRBV6-5 and TRBJ2-1; the match to TRBD2 covers 11 bases. V shed 7 bases, J shed 5 bases, and the junction held 7 bases outside the gene matches. The CDR3 contains 15 residues. Germline CDR1 is MNHEY and CDR2 is SVGAGI. The CDR3 sequence is CASNPGLAANNEQFF. The CDR3, as DNA: TGTGCCAGCAACCCGGGACTAGCGGCGAACAATGAGCAGTTCTTC.

Comment on this clone: Relative to the germline gene, one junction end is altered; a read error may explain this. The rearrangement uses TRBV7-7 and TRBJ2-1; 9 bases fit TRBD2. The germline V gene has CDR1 SSHAT and CDR2 FNYEAQ (reference sequence). This CDR3 has 17 amino acids. The CDR3 here is CASSRSPAAGGYNEQFF. The CDR3 coding sequence is TGTGCTAGCAGCCGATCCCCCGCAGCGGGAGGCTACAATGAGCAGTTCTTC.

The CDR3 DNA reads TGTGCCAGCAGCCAAGATCGGAGAGTAGAGGATGAAGCTTTCTTT. Translating it yields CASSQDRRVEDEAFF. The V and J genes are TRBV3-1 (or the pseudogene TRBV3-2) and TRBJ1-1, with D uncertain. CDR1 is LGHDT, CDR2 YNNKEL, per germline (reference sequence). This CDR3 has 15 amino acids. V was pared by 0 bases and J by 7 bases, with 15 bases between.

The chain carries TRBV7-3 and TRBJ1-1; the D is unclear. V was shortened by 5 bases and J by 3 bases, with 10 bases between the two germline ends. The CDR3 covers 13 residues. Germline V lookup: CDR1 SGHTA, CDR2 FQGTGA. CDR3 in DNA: TGTGCCAGCAGCCGATCCCGGGACACTGAAGCTTTCTTT. This codes for CASSRSRDTEAFF. Complete variable domain (other parts from reference TRBV7-3 and TRBJ1-1): GAGVSQTPSNKVTEKGKYVELRCDPISGHTALYWYRQSLGQGPEFLIYFQGTGAADDSGLPNDRFFAVRPEGSVSTLKIQRTERGDSAVYLCASSRSRDTEAFFGQGTRLTVV.

The CDR3 loop reads CASSLSSGGALNEQFF. DNA for the CDR3: TGTGCCAGCAGCTTAAGTAGCGGGGGGGCCCTCAATGAGCAGTTCTTC. V usage is TRBV7-6 and J usage is TRBJ2-1, with 11 nucleotides matching TRBD2. Trimming at V came to 2 bases and at J to 6 bases, leaving 6 bases not matched to a gene. The CDR3 is made up of 16 amino acids. The germline V gene has CDR1 SGHVS and CDR2 FNYEAQ.

V gene TRBV6-4 combines with J gene TRBJ1-5; D is uncertain. Looked up from germline, CDR1 is MRHNA and CDR2 is SNTAGT. Deletions cut 1 base from V and 7 bases from J, with 14 bases between. The length of the CDR3 is 15 residues. CDR3 coding DNA: TGTGCCAGCAGTGACTTTCCCGGGTCGGGGCAGCCCCAGCATTTT. Translation: CASSDFPGSGQPQHF.

The V call is TRBV5-1, the J call TRBJ2-3; 10 nucleotides match TRBD2. J was trimmed by 0 bases and V by 2 bases; bases with no gene match: 0. CDR1 is SGHRS and CDR2 is YFSETQ in the germline V gene. The CDR3 length is 15 residues. CDR3 nucleotides: TGCGCCAGCAGCTTACTAGCGGGAAGCACAGATACGCAGTATTTT. Amino acids: CASSLLAGSTDTQYF.

The gene calls are TRBV30 and TRBJ1-2, with 10 nucleotides matching TRBD1. CDR3 length equals 14 residues. Germline V lookup: CDR1 GTSNPN, CDR2 SVGIG (reference sequence). Trimming took 2 bases from V and 6 from J; bases not matched to a gene: 6. The CDR3 here is CAWSRDRGGNGYTF. Here the CDR3 DNA reads TGTGCCTGGAGTAGGGACAGGGGAGGGAATGGCTACACCTTC.

Only a few counts were recorded for this clone. The V and J genes are TRBV4-3 and TRBJ2-1; 9 positions match TRBD2. Unmatched junction bases numbered 4, after V lost 2 bases and J lost 5 bases. The CDR3 consists of 15 residues. CDR1 is LGHNA, CDR2 YSLEER, per germline. The DNA for the CDR3 is TGCGCCAGCAGCCAACTAGCGGGGCTTAACAATGAGCAGTTCTTC. It codes for CASSQLAGLNNEQFF.

The chain combines TRBV4-2 with TRBJ1-6; D is unresolved. The V end was cut by 0 bases, the J end by 7 bases, with 16 bases between. The germline CDR1 and CDR2 sequences are LGHNA and YNFKEQ. The CDR3 loop spans 17 amino acids. The CDR3 coding sequence is TGTGCCAGCAGCCAAGATCCGGGGTGGCAGATCAATTCACCCCTCCACTTT. This translates into CASSQDPGWQINSPLHF.

The chain links TRBV11-2 to TRBJ1-5; D call uncertain. Germline CDR1 SGHAT, CDR2 FQNNGV. Trimming removed 3 bases at V and 0 bases at J, with 3 bases between. CDR3 length equals 13 residues. CDR3 loop: CASSFLSNQPQHF. CDR3 DNA: TGTGCCAGCAGCTTCCTTAGCAATCAGCCCCAGCATTTT.

This clone was seen only a few times. The V and J genes are TRBV6-4 and TRBJ1-1; TRBD1 matches at 11 bases. V was pared by 2 bases and J by 1 base, with 3 bases of the junction left unmatched. Germline loops: CDR1 MRHNA, CDR2 SNTAGT. The CDR3 contains 16 residues. DNA for the CDR3: TGTGCCAGCAGTGACCCGGGACAGGGGGGGAACACTGAAGCTTTCTTT. The encoded protein is CASSDPGQGGNTEAFF.

The chain joins TRBV9 to TRBJ2-3; 7 positions match TRBD2. Per germline, CDR1 SGDLS and CDR2 YYNGEE. The ends lost 0 bases at V and 2 bases at J; junction bases unmatched: 6. This CDR3 contains 16 residues. Written as DNA, the CDR3 is TGTGCCAGCAGCGTAGCCGCGGGGGACCCCACAGATACGCAGTATTTT. Its protein product is CASSVAAGDPTDTQYF.

This clone was counted many times. This rearrangement joins TRBV5-1 to TRBJ2-7; the match to TRBD1 covers 7 bases. The CDR3 spans 14 residues. The germline CDR1 and CDR2 sequences are SGHRS and YFSETQ. With 4 bases clipped from V and 3 bases from J, the junction kept 7 bases outside the gene matches. This chain's CDR3 is CASSAGTVDYEQYF. CDR3 sequence (DNA): TGCGCCAGCAGCGCCGGGACAGTGGACTACGAGCAGTACTTC.

This clone was seen a handful of times. The chain employs TRBV12-3 or TRBV12-4 and TRBJ2-1, with unresolved D. Deletions cut 3 bases from V and 10 bases from J, with 7 bases between. CDR3 length equals 11 residues. As DNA, the CDR3 is TGTGCCAGCAGTTTCTCGCAGGAGCAGTTCTTC. Translated, it gives CASSFSQEQFF.

This chain joins TRBV5-1 and TRBJ2-7; the match to TRBD2 covers 9 bases. The ends lost 0 bases at V and 2 bases at J; junction bases unmatched: 3. This CDR3 is 15 amino acids long. The germline V gene encodes CDR1 SGHRS and CDR2 YFSETQ. The DNA of the CDR3 is TGCGCCAGCAGCTTGGCGGGCGGGGGGGCCTACGAGCAGTACTTC. Amino acid sequence: CASSLAGGGAYEQYF.

The CDR3 is CASSGSDRVFGYTF. For the CDR3, the DNA is TGTGCCAGCAGCGGGTCGGACAGGGTGTTTGGCTACACCTTC. The chain is built from TRBV3-1 (or the pseudogene TRBV3-2) and TRBJ1-2; TRBD1 matches at 8 bases. The V gene end was trimmed by 5 bases and the J gene end by 7 bases; junction bases not matched to a gene: 9. Germline assignment: CDR1 LGHDT and CDR2 YNNKEL (reference sequence). There are 14 residues in the CDR3.

This chain links TRBV5-1 with TRBJ1-1; D unclear. CDR1 and CDR2 (germline): SGHRS, YFSETQ. Trimming shortened V by 0 bases and J by 1 base, and 10 bases separated the two germline ends. There are 15 residues in the CDR3. CDR3 DNA sequence: TGCGCCAGCAGCTTGGTCTCACTCACGAACACTGAAGCTTTCTTT. Encoded protein: CASSLVSLTNTEAFF.

This chain joins TRBV7-2 and TRBJ2-7; 8 bases agree with TRBD2. Germline V gene data show CDR1 as SGHTA and CDR2 as FQGNSA. Trimming at V came to 5 bases and at J to 2 bases, leaving 5 bases not matched to a gene. The CDR3 runs to 14 residues. CDR3 sequence reads: CASSDIAGPYEQYF. The CDR3, as DNA: TGTGCCAGCAGCGACATAGCGGGGCCCTACGAGCAGTACTTC.

V usage is TRBV7-9 and J usage is TRBJ1-1; D may be TRBD1 (5 bases). This CDR3 region has 16 residues. Deletions cut 0 bases from V and 1 base from J, with 12 bases between. The V gene's germline CDR1 is SEHNR and CDR2 FQNEAQ (reference sequence). The chain's CDR3 is CASSLAYRTPNTEAFF. CDR3 nucleotide sequence: TGTGCCAGCAGCTTAGCGTACAGGACCCCGAACACTGAAGCTTTCTTT. Variable domain in full (rest from reference TRBV7-9 and TRBJ1-1): DTGVSQNPRHKITKRGQNVTFRCDPISEHNRLYWYRQTLGQGPEFLTYFQNEAQLEKSRLLSDRFSAERPKGSFSTLEIQRTEQGDSAMYLCASSLAYRTPNTEAFFGQGTRLTVV.

In this sample, this clone turned up a few times. The chain couples TRBV19 to TRBJ2-1; 8 bases match TRBD2. The CDR3 runs to 14 residues. With V trimmed by 1 base and J by 4 bases, 0 bases remained unmatched. Germline V gene sequence: CDR1 LNHDA, CDR2 SQIVND (reference sequence). The CDR3 protein is CASSIASGYNEQFF. The CDR3, as DNA: TGTGCCAGTAGTATAGCTAGCGGGTACAATGAGCAGTTCTTC.

The V call is TRBV28, the J call TRBJ1-1, with a tentative D call TRBD1 (5 bases). V lost 6 bases, J lost 3 bases, and 20 bases lay in between. Germline V CDR1 and CDR2: MDHEN, SYDVKM. The CDR3 totals 16 residues. The DNA for the CDR3 is TGTGCCAGCAGCCCCCCACTATCTAGGGGCCACACTGAAGCTTTCTTT. Its protein product is CASSPPLSRGHTEAFF.

V usage is TRBV18 and J usage is TRBJ2-7; 7 bases match TRBD1. Germline V CDR1 and CDR2: KGHSH, LQKENI. The CDR3 runs 16 residues. The trim removed 1 base at V and 4 bases at J, leaving 10 bases unmatched. The CDR3 reads CASSPLVTGAIYEQYF. CDR3 coding DNA: TGTGCCAGCTCACCACTTGTAACAGGGGCTATTTACGAGCAGTACTTC.

The gene calls are TRBV5-1 and TRBJ2-1, with 10 bases fitting TRBD2. The V segment lost 4 bases and the J segment 3 bases; nucleotides outside the gene matches: 4. CDR3 length: 15 amino acids. CDR1 is SGHRS, CDR2 YFSETQ, per germline. CDR3 loop: CASSPRTSGYNEQFF. CDR3 nucleotides: TGCGCCAGCAGCCCACGGACTAGCGGCTACAATGAGCAGTTCTTC.

CDR3 amino acids: CASSLLGLAGVETQYF. The CDR3 region has the DNA TGTGCCAGCAGCCTCCTGGGACTAGCGGGAGTCGAGACCCAGTACTTC. J is TRBJ2-5 and V is TRBV7-3; 14 nucleotides agree with TRBD2. The CDR3 has 16 residues. Per germline, CDR1 SGHTA and CDR2 FQGTGA. With 5 bases clipped from V and 5 bases from J, the junction kept 7 bases outside the gene matches.

The chain couples TRBV19 to TRBJ1-6; D unresolved. Trimming cost V 1 base and J 8 bases, with 15 bases left between them. The CDR3 covers 16 residues. Germline-derived CDR1 and CDR2 are LNHDA and SQIVND (reference sequence). CDR3 in DNA: TGTGCCAGTAGTATAGCACTTGGTACTGCCTATTCACCCCTCCACTTT. Protein: CASSIALGTAYSPLHF.

This clone appeared a single time. The V call is TRBV19, the J call TRBJ1-1; 8 positions agree with TRBD1. V lost 7 bases and J lost 2; bases outside the gene matches: 6. This CDR3 contains 14 residues. The germline CDR1 and CDR2 sequences are LNHDA and SQIVND (reference sequence). The CDR3 loop is CASNPTGANTEAFF. CDR3 DNA: TGTGCCAGTAACCCGACAGGGGCAAACACTGAAGCTTTCTTT.

The chain links TRBV10-3 to TRBJ2-3; possibly TRBD1 for D (6 bases). Trimming removed 6 bases from V and 5 bases from J, with 12 bases in between. Looked up from germline, CDR1 is ENHRY and CDR2 is SYGVKD. This CDR3 has 13 amino acids. In DNA form, the CDR3 reads TGTGCCATCAGGATGGGGGCGGAAGATACGCAGTATTTT. This codes for CAIRMGAEDTQYF.

This clone was picked up a small number of times. This sequence joins TRBV6-5 and TRBJ1-2; D is unclear. CDR3 length: 13 residues. V was shortened by 3 bases and J by 6 bases, with 11 bases between the two germline ends. CDR1 and CDR2 (germline): MNHEY, SVGAGI. The CDR3 here is CASSYGAVNGYTF. The CDR3 DNA reads TGTGCCAGCAGTTATGGAGCGGTTAATGGCTACACCTTC.